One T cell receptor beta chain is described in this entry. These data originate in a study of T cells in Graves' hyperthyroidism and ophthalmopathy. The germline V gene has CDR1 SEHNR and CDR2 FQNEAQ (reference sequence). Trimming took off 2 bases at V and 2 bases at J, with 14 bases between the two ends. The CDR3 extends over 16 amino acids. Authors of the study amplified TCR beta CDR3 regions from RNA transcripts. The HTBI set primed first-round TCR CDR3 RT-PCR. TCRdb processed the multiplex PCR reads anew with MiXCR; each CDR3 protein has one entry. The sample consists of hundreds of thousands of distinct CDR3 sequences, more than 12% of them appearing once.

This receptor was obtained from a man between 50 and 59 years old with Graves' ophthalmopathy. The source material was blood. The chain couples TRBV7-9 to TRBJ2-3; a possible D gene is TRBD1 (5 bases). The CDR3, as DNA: TGTGCCAGCAGCTTAAGGGGCTCACAAAACACAGATACGCAGTATTTT. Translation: CASSLRGSQNTDTQYF.